The sequence of this T cell receptor beta chain was determined in a study of T cell repertoires in cytomegalovirus infection. Study-level background: In the study, CMV epitopes included recently identified HLA-C-restricted and well-studied HLA-B-restricted ones. The public TCR beta signatures pointed to both CMV infection and matching HLA type.

As for this clonotype: Its antigen is still unknown.

TCRdb independently ran MiXCR on the reads; one entry per CDR3 protein. The sample holds 900,000 to 950,000 distinct CDR3 sequences, roughly 31% seen once. The clonotype comes from a human donor in good health (CMV status not recorded). Some clones in this sample may be carry-over from other donors' samples. The material sequenced was cultured CD8+ T cells from PBMCs, taken from culture after CMV antigen stimulation.

The CDR3 DNA is TGTGCCAGCAGTTTGGACAGGAATAATTCACCCCTCCACTTT. It is translated as CASSLDRNNSPLHF. The rearrangement links TRBV12-3 or TRBV12-4 to TRBJ1-6, with 7 bases fitting TRBD1. The ends lost 3 bases at V and 5 bases at J; junction bases unmatched: 1. This CDR3 contains 14 residues.